The 9 T cell receptor beta chains reported below all come from one sample, sequenced in a study of CXCR3-negative and CXCR3-positive naive CD8 T cells. The study made its TRB cDNA libraries by 5' RACE, adding UMI labels. TCRdb reanalyzed the 5' RACE reads, giving one entry per CDR3 protein sequence and no DNA. The sample has tens of thousands of distinct CDR3 sequences. Sequences were obtained from naive CXCR3- CD8+ T cells from blood. The subset here: CD45RO-CCR7+CD27+CD95- naive CD8+ T cells lacking CXCR3 (TNR3-). Receptor source: a human donor in good health. Some clones in this sample may be carry-over from other donors' samples.

This chain links TRBV2 with TRBJ2-3. The germline V gene has CDR1 SNHLY and CDR2 FYNNEI. CDR3 length: 15 residues. The CDR3 reads CASSDGIYAPDTQYF.

This rearrangement joins TRBV4-1 to TRBJ2-7; absent DNA, TCRdb's TRBD1 call cannot be checked. CDR3 size: 15 residues. Germline V gives CDR1 MGHRA, CDR2 YSYEKL. CDR3 loop: CASSQVWAGAGEQYF.

This sequence joins TRBV29-1 and TRBJ2-1; checking the TCRdb D call of TRBD2 is not possible without DNA. This CDR3 has 17 amino acids. Germline loops: CDR1 SQVTM, CDR2 ANQGSEA. The CDR3 loop is CSATSHPSGTSGNEQFF.

Frequency places this clonotype as medium-sized. This chain connects TRBV5-1 to TRBJ1-1; TCRdb returns TRBD1, unconfirmable since there is no DNA. Germline CDR1 is SGHRS and CDR2 is YFSETQ. The length of the CDR3 is 13 residues. CDR3: CASSLGQGVVAFF. The full variable domain, its missing parts supplied by reference TRBV5-1 and TRBJ1-1, is KAGVTQTPRYLIKTRGQQVTLSCSPISGHRSVSWYQQTPGQGLQFLFEYFSETQRNKGNFPGRFSGRQFSNSRSEMNVSTLELGDSALYLCASSLGQGVVAFFGQGTRLTVV.

This sequence joins TRBV29-1 and TRBJ2-2; TCRdb names TRBD2, which stays unverified in the absence of DNA. Germline V gene sequence: CDR1 SQVTM, CDR2 ANQGSEA. The CDR3 totals 14 residues. CDR3 protein: CSVLLAGVAGELFF.

The genes are TRBV6-5 and TRBJ1-1. CDR3 length equals 12 residues. Germline CDR1 MNHEY, CDR2 SVGAGI. The CDR3 spells CASSYSNGQAFF.

V gene TRBV28 combines with J gene TRBJ2-7; TCRdb names TRBD1, which stays unverified in the absence of DNA. Per germline, CDR1 MDHEN and CDR2 SYDVKM. There are 18 residues in the CDR3. The CDR3 here is CASSLRSLGTGLSYEQYF.

This chain links TRBV15 with TRBJ2-4; TCRdb returns TRBD1, unconfirmable since there is no DNA. The germline CDR1 and CDR2 sequences are LNHNV and YYDKDF (reference sequence). The CDR3 sequence is 16 residues long. This CDR3 reads CATSRPPGGTKNIQYF.

This chain joins TRBV27 and TRBJ2-7. The CDR3 sequence is 14 residues long. Germline CDR1 MNHEY, CDR2 SMNVEV (reference sequence). CDR3 amino acids: CASSLYGGSYEQYF.